This T cell receptor beta chain was recovered during a study of T cell repertoires in cytomegalovirus infection. Trimming stripped 0 bases from V and 2 bases from J, with 5 bases between. CDR1 ENHRY and CDR2 SYGVKD come from the germline V gene. The CDR3 extends over 13 amino acids. This clonotype was seen a few times. Its antigen is currently unknown. TCRdb independently ran MiXCR on the reads; one entry per CDR3 protein. The repertoire has about 920,000 distinct CDR3 sequences, 30% to 40% of them found once; the top ten carry around 15%. The source is a human donor in good health (CMV status not recorded). Some clones in this sample may be carry-over from other donors' samples. This specimen consisted of cultured CD8+ T cells from PBMCs, obtained from culture after CMV antigen stimulation. The rearrangement links TRBV10-3 to TRBJ2-7; no reliable D call. DNA for the CDR3: TGTGCCATCAGTGAGTCCGAGCCCTACGAGCAGTACTTC. It translates to CAISESEPYEQYF.